This T cell receptor (beta chain) was documented in a study of blood T cell repertoires in COVID-19 (dated by TCRdb to between 2020 and 2021). Regarding the research as a whole: Samples from collaborators originated in the United States, Italy and Spain and spanned both the acute and convalescent phases of COVID-19. The prospective study material was composed of cDNA or gDNA derived from T cells, B-cell-depleted T cells, or PBMCs. Subjects who had been exposed to COVID-19, were actively infected with it, or had recovered from it provided the deeply sampled blood TCRbeta repertoires that made up the dataset. A freely available public database, intended as a resource for researchers studying the immune response to SARS-CoV-2, is where the repertoires were released. The samples were drawn from the first 160 participants of the ongoing ImmuneRACE study and from 950 to 1,500 subjects provided by 6 global collaborators. Nearly every sample came with metadata listing a de-identified subject ID, COVID-19 status, age in years and sex. Where available, HLA class I and class II types were obtained from metadata supplied by the sample provider rather than from assay-based typing. Overall study results and their limits: The amount of clinical and demographic metadata varied by source and participant and was provided uncurated.

With respect to this clone: The target of this receptor is not known. The input lacks base qualities; no much larger clone sits a single base away.

Collaborating institutions collected whole blood in K2EDTA tubes following their own protocols. For TCRbeta analysis, collaborators shipped samples as frozen whole blood, isolated PBMCs, or DNA extracted from either of those sample types. The immunoSEQ Assay, a bias-controlled multiplex PCR, was used to amplify TCRbeta CDR3 regions from genomic DNA. Processing in the source paper ran as follows. The number of nucleated cells in each sample was estimated by amplification of reference gene primers within the assay. To quantify the absolute abundance of each unique TCRbeta CDR3 rearrangement, sequence reads were collapsed and filtered. Productive Simpson clonality was computed per sample as the square root of Simpson's diversity index over productive rearrangements. As stored in TCRdb, this immuneACCESS dataset retains in-frame rearrangements with V and J assigned. A fraction of the clones does not appear; measured against another copy, unresolved V genes explain less than half of the discrepancy, and the remainder lacks a known reason. V and J calls plus clone size are reproduced from that table; the DNA served to infer D and trimming. The table for this sample lists under 130,000 clones; around 82% of them were counted only once. The top ten clonotypes cover 10% to 15% of the sample.

Sequencing was performed on peripheral blood. This TCR was recovered from a human donor in a cohort sampled during active or convalescent COVID-19.

The CDR3 here reads CAWTPDSSYGYTF. The bases read TGTGCCTGGACCCCGGACAGTTCTTATGGCTACACCTTC. The chain links TRBV30 with TRBJ1-2, and possibly TRBD1, on 6 matching bases. V is shortened by 4 bases, J by 5 bases, and the region joining them spans 14 bases. From cysteine to phenylalanine, the CDR3 is 13 amino acids long. CDR3 DNA only is kept here, 39 bases in frame from base 1. The germline V gene (reference sequence) specifies GTSNPN as CDR1 and SVGIG as CDR2. The full variable domain, completed from the reference TRBV30 and TRBJ1-2 proteins outside the CDR3, reads SQTIHQWPATLVQPVGSPLSLECTVEGTSNPNLYWYRQAAGRGLQLLFYSVGIGQISSEVPQNLSASRPQDRQFILSSKKLLLSDSGFYLCAWTPDSSYGYTFGSGTRLTVV.